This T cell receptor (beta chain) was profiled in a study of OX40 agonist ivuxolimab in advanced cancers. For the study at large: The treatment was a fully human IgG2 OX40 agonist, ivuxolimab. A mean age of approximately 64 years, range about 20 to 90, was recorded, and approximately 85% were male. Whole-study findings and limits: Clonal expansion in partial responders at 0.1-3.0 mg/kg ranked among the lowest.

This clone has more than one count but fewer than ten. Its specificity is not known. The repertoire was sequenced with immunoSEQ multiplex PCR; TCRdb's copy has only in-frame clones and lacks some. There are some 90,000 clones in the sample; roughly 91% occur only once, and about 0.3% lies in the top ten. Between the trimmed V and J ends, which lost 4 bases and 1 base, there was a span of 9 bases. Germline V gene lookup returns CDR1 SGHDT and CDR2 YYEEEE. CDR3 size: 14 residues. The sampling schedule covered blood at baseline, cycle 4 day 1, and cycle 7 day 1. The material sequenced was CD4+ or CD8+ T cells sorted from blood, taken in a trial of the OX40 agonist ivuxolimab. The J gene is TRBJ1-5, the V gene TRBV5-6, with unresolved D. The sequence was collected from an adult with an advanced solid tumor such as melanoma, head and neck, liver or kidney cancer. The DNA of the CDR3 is TGTGCCAGCAGCCGCCGAGGCAGCAATCAGCCCCAGCATTTT. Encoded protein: CASSRRGSNQPQHF.